What follows are 16 T cell receptor beta chains derived from one specimen sequenced in a study of identifying expanded T cells in peripheral blood. The repertoire was sequenced with immunoSEQ multiplex PCR; TCRdb's copy has only in-frame clones and lacks some. Among around 82,000 clones listed, 65% to 85% were seen once. The sequencing sample was made of blood. Receptor source: a person aged 18-70 years in good health.

This CDR3 is CASDGTDEETQYF. Here the CDR3 DNA reads TGTGCCAGTGACGGGACAGACGAAGAGACCCAGTACTTC. The chain recombines TRBV28 with TRBJ2-5; 7 nucleotides line up with TRBD1. V lost 9 bases, J lost 3 bases, and 7 bases stayed unmatched. Germline V gene data show CDR1 as MDHEN and CDR2 as SYDVKM. The CDR3 is made up of 13 amino acids.

The chain employs TRBV5-1 and TRBJ2-7, with D perhaps TRBD1 or TRBD2 (6 bases each). The CDR3 runs 14 residues. Trimming took 6 bases from V and 5 from J, leaving 18 bases between them. Germline assignment: CDR1 SGHRS and CDR2 YFSETQ. Here the CDR3 reads CASTKGGVGHEQYF. CDR3 nucleotide sequence: TGCGCCAGCACTAAGGGGGGAGTGGGTCACGAGCAGTACTTC. Combining the CDR3 with reference TRBV5-1 and TRBJ2-7 gives the whole variable domain KAGVTQTPRYLIKTRGQQVTLSCSPISGHRSVSWYQQTPGQGLQFLFEYFSETQRNKGNFPGRFSGRQFSNSRSEMNVSTLELGDSALYLCASTKGGVGHEQYFGPGTRLTVT.

The V call is TRBV6-1, the J call TRBJ2-7; possible D gene TRBD1, 6 bases. Germline CDR1 is MNHNS and CDR2 is SASEGT. V was clipped by 6 bases and J by 4 bases, with 16 bases between them. The CDR3 loop spans 14 amino acids. CDR3 in amino acids: CASSPGTPRYEQYF. The CDR3, as DNA: TGTGCCAGCAGCCCCGGGACACCTCGATACGAGCAGTACTTC.

The chain uses TRBV2 and TRBJ2-7; D remains ambiguous. V was shortened by 7 bases and J by 0 bases, with 16 bases between the two germline ends. The germline CDR1 and CDR2 sequences are SNHLY and FYNNEI. The CDR3 has 15 residues. Here the CDR3 DNA reads TGTGCCAGCATTTTCTTGGCGGACGGCTCCTACGAGCAGTACTTC. It codes for CASIFLADGSYEQYF.

This clone was observed once. V and J are TRBV28 and TRBJ1-5; D is undetermined. Trimming left V 5 bases short and J 4 bases short, with 9 bases between. This CDR3 contains 13 residues. Germline V CDR1 and CDR2: MDHEN, SYDVKM. CDR3 protein: CASSRAVNQPQHF. The CDR3 nucleotides are TGTGCCAGCAGTAGGGCGGTGAATCAGCCCCAGCATTTT. Full variable domain (remainder filled in from reference TRBV28 and TRBJ1-5): DVKVTQSSRYLVKRTGEKVFLECVQDMDHENMFWYRQDPGLGLRLIYFSYDVKMKEKGDIPEGYSVSREKKERFSLILESASTNQTSMYLCASSRAVNQPQHFGDGTRLSIL.

This chain uses TRBV6-5 with TRBJ1-5, with a possible D match to TRBD1 (5 bases). Trimming pared 4 bases from V and 3 bases from J, leaving 13 bases between. CDR1 and CDR2 from the germline V gene are MNHEY and SVGAGI. CDR3 size: 15 residues. CDR3 coding DNA: TGTGCCAGCAGTTCTACAGGTCCGAACAATCAGCCCCAGCATTTT. This encodes CASSSTGPNNQPQHF.

This clone showed up just once. As DNA, the CDR3 is TGTGCCAGCAGCAGAAAGACTAGCGGGAGCGACAATGAGCAGTTCTTC. Its translation is CASSRKTSGSDNEQFF. The J gene is TRBJ2-1, the V gene TRBV7-6, with 12 bases fitting TRBD2. V gave up 5 bases and J gave up 5 bases; unmatched junction bases: 7. This CDR3 has 16 residues. The germline gives CDR1 SGHVS, CDR2 FNYEAQ.

The V call is TRBV7-2, the J call TRBJ2-7; D might be TRBD1 or TRBD2, each matching 6 bases. Looked up from germline, CDR1 is SGHTA and CDR2 is FQGNSA. V was clipped by 5 bases and J by 2 bases, with 16 bases between them. The CDR3 sequence is 15 residues long. The chain's CDR3 is CASSPFGGATYEQYF. Written as DNA, the CDR3 is TGTGCCAGCAGCCCCTTCGGGGGCGCAACCTACGAGCAGTACTTC.

V and J are TRBV2 and TRBJ2-7, with unresolved D. Germline V gene lookup returns CDR1 SNHLY and CDR2 FYNNEI. The V and J ends lost 11 bases and 3 bases respectively, with 11 bases between them. The CDR3 runs 11 residues. CDR3 bases: TGTGCCGCAACCCTAGGCTACGAGCAGTACTTC. Its protein is CAATLGYEQYF. Supplemented by reference TRBV2 and TRBJ2-7, the full variable domain reads EPEVTQTPSHQVTQMGQEVILRCVPISNHLYFYWYRQILGQKVEFLVSFYNNEISEKSEIFDDQFSVERPDGSNFTLKIRSTKLEDSAMYFCAATLGYEQYFGPGTRLTVT.

The gene calls are TRBV19 and TRBJ2-5; 7 bases line up with TRBD2. The CDR3 consists of 14 residues. V lost 5 bases, J lost 1 base, and 4 bases stayed unmatched. Germline CDR1 reads LNHDA; CDR2 reads SQIVND (reference sequence). CDR3 sequence: CASSGLVGQETQYF. The CDR3 DNA sequence: TGTGCCAGTAGTGGACTAGTCGGCCAAGAGACCCAGTACTTC. The whole variable domain, filled in from reference TRBV19 and TRBJ2-5, reads DGGITQSPKYLFRKEGQNVTLSCEQNLNHDAMYWYRQDPGQGLRLIYYSQIVNDFQKGDIAEGYSVSREKKESFPLTVTSAQKNPTAFYLCASSGLVGQETQYFGPGTRLLVL.

The chain has TRBV27 and TRBJ1-1, with D perhaps matching TRBD1 (6 bases). The CDR3 spans 14 residues. V lost 6 bases to trimming and J lost 0 bases, with 11 bases between them. Germline CDR1 is MNHEY and CDR2 is SMNVEV (reference sequence). Written as DNA, the CDR3 is TGTGCCAGCAGCACAGGGTTCTTGAACACTGAAGCTTTCTTT. Translation: CASSTGFLNTEAFF.

This chain connects TRBV7-2 to TRBJ2-7, with TRBD1 matching 9 bases. The germline V gene has CDR1 SGHTA and CDR2 FQGNSA. The CDR3 has 16 residues. Losses at the gene ends were 2 bases for V and 3 bases for J; bases not matched to a gene: 8. Here the CDR3 reads CASSLNWGQGVYEQYF. The CDR3 coding sequence is TGTGCCAGCAGCTTAAATTGGGGACAGGGCGTCTACGAGCAGTACTTC. Based on the CDR3 plus reference TRBV7-2 and TRBJ2-7, the full variable domain is GAGVSQSPSNKVTEKGKDVELRCDPISGHTALYWYRQSLGQGLEFLIYFQGNSAPDKSGLPSDRFSAERTGGSVSTLTIQRTQQEDSAVYLCASSLNWGQGVYEQYFGPGTRLTVT.

This clone was detected once. V gene TRBV7-3 combines with J gene TRBJ2-1; 7 bases map to TRBD2. The CDR3 is made up of 16 amino acids. Germline-derived CDR1 and CDR2 are SGHTA and FQGTGA. The V segment lost 5 bases and the J segment 0 bases; nucleotides outside the gene matches: 7. CDR3 DNA: TGTGCCAGCAGCAAAGAACTAGCGACCTCCTACAATGAGCAGTTCTTC. It yields the protein CASSKELATSYNEQFF.

This clone was found a few times. V gene TRBV18 combines with J gene TRBJ1-2; 8 bases match TRBD1. The J segment lost 4 bases and the V segment lost 5 bases, leaving 9 bases of the junction unmatched. The CDR3 is made up of 15 amino acids. Looked up from germline, CDR1 is KGHSH and CDR2 is LQKENI. The CDR3 nucleotides read TGTGCCAGCTCAGATGGACAGGGAGGAATCTATGGCTACACCTTC. This codes for CASSDGQGGIYGYTF.

As DNA, the CDR3 is TGTGCCAGTCATCTAGCACGGGGGCGGCTTGAAGCTTTCTTT. Amino acids: CASHLARGRLEAFF. This sequence joins TRBV2 and TRBJ1-1; tentative D call: TRBD1 (6 bases). Germline CDR1 and CDR2: SNHLY and FYNNEI. V shed 9 bases and J shed 7 bases, with 21 bases lying between them. The CDR3 spans 14 residues.

The chain has TRBV12-5 and TRBJ1-2; tentative D call: TRBD1 (6 bases). V was cut by 0 bases and J by 2 bases, with 10 bases left in between. The CDR3 runs to 15 residues. Germline V gene data show CDR1 as LGHNT and CDR2 as FRNRAP. The CDR3 spells CASGLVSGANYGYTF. The DNA for the CDR3 is TGTGCTAGTGGTTTGGTGTCAGGGGCAAACTATGGCTACACCTTC.